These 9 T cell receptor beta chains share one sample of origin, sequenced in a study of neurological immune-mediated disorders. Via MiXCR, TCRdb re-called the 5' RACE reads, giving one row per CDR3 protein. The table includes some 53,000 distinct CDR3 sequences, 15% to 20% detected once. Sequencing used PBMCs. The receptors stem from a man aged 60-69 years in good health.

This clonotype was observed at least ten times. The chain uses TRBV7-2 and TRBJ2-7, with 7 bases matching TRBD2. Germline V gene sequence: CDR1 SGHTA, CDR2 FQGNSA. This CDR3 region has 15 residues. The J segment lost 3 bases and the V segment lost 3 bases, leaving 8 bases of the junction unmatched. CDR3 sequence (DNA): TGTGCCAGCAGCTTGGGGGGGACTACGGGCTACGAGCAGTACTTC. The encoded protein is CASSLGGTTGYEQYF. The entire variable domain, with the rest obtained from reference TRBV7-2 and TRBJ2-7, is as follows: GAGVSQSPSNKVTEKGKDVELRCDPISGHTALYWYRQSLGQGLEFLIYFQGNSAPDKSGLPSDRFSAERTGGSVSTLTIQRTQQEDSAVYLCASSLGGTTGYEQYFGPGTRLTVT.

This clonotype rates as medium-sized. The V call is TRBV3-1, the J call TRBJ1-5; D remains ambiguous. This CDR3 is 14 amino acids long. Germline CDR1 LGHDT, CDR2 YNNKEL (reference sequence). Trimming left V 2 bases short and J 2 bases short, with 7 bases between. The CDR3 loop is CASSQYIGNQPQHF. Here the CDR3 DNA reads TGTGCCAGCAGCCAATACATCGGCAATCAGCCCCAGCATTTT.

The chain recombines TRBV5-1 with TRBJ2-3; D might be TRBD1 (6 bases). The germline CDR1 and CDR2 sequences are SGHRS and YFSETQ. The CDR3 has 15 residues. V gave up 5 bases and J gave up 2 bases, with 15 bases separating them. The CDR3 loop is CASSSDGTITDTQYF. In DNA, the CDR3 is TGCGCCAGCAGTTCGGACGGGACAATCACAGATACGCAGTATTTT.

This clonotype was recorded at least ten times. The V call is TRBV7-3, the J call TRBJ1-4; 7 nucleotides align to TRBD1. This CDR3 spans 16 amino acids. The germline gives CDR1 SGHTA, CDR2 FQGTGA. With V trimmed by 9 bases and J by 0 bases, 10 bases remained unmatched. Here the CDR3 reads CARRGDSQATNEKLFF. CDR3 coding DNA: TGTGCCAGGAGAGGGGACAGCCAAGCAACTAATGAAAAACTGTTTTTT.

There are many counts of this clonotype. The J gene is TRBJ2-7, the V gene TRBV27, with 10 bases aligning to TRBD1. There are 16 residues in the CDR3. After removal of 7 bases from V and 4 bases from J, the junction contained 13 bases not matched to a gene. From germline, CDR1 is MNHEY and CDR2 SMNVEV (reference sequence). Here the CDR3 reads CASTRGADRGWYEQYF. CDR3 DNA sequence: TGTGCCAGCACAAGGGGAGCGGACAGGGGGTGGTACGAGCAGTACTTC.

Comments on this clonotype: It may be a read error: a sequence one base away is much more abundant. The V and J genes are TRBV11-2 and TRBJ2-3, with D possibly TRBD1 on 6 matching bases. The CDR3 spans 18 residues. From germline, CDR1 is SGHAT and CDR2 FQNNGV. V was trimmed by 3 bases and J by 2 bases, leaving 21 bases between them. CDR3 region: CASSLPQNRVPATDTQYF. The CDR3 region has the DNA TGTGCCAGCAGCTTGCCCCAGAACAGGGTGCCTGCCACAGATACGCAGTATTTT.

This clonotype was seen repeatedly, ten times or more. CDR3 protein: CSARNPGTVPEAFF. The CDR3 DNA follows: TGCAGTGCTAGAAACCCCGGGACCGTACCAGAAGCTTTCTTT. The chain couples TRBV20-1 to TRBJ1-1, with a tentative D call TRBD1 (5 bases). The CDR3 length is 14 residues. CDR1 is DFQATT and CDR2 is SNEGSKA in the germline V gene (reference sequence). The ends were cut back, 2 bases at V and 8 bases at J, with 18 bases in the middle.

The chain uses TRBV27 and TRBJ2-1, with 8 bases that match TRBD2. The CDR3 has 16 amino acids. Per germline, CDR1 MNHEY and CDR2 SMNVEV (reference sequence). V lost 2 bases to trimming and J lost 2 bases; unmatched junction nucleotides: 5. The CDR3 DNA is TGTGCCAGCAGTTTAGGACTAGCTGGGCCCTACAATGAGCAGTTCTTC. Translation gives CASSLGLAGPYNEQFF.

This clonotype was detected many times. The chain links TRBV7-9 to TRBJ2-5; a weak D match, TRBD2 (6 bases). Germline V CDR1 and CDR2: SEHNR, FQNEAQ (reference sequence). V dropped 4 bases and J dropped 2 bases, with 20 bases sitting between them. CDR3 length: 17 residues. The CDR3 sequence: CASSSAFKASVQETQYF. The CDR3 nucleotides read TGTGCCAGCAGCTCTGCCTTTAAGGCTAGCGTACAAGAGACCCAGTACTTC.